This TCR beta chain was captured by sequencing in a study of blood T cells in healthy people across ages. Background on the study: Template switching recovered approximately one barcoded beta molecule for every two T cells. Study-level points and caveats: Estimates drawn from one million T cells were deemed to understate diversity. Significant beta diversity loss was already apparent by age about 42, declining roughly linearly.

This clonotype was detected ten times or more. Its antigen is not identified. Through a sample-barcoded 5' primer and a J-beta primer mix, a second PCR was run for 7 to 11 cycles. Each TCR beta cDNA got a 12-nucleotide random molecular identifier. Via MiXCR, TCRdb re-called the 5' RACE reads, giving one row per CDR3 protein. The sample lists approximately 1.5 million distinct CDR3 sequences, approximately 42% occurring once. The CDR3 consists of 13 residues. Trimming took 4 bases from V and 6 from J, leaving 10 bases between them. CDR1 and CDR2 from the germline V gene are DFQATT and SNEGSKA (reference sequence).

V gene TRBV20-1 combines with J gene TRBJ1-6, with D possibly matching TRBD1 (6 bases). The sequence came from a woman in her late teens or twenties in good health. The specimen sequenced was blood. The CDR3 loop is CSAMDRANSPLHF. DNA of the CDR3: TGCAGTGCTATGGACAGAGCTAATTCACCCCTCCACTTT.